These T cell receptor beta chains were read from a single sample in a study of OX40 agonist ivuxolimab in advanced cancers. TCRdb's copy holds only in-frame clones and misses some; the assay was immunoSEQ multiplex PCR. The table records about 17,000 clones, 80% to 90% of them present only once. The material sequenced was CD4+ or CD8+ T cells sorted from blood, taken in a trial of the OX40 agonist ivuxolimab. The receptors derive from an adult with an advanced solid tumor such as melanoma, head and neck, liver or kidney cancer. Both conserved end residues are part of each CDR3. D genes are given only for firm matches. Where a row states a size, it is once, few, many or the class of an expanded clone; other rows omit it.

J: TRBJ2-2
V: TRBV5-4
size: .
D: TRBD2
CDR3: CASSSGTSHTGELFF
DNA: TGTGCCAGCAGCTCGGGGACTAGTCACACCGGGGAGCTGTTTTTT

J: TRBJ2-1
V: TRBV28
size: .
D: .
CDR3: CASSWSQGYAEQFF
DNA: TGTGCCAGCAGTTGGTCACAGGGTTATGCTGAGCAGTTCTTC

J: TRBJ2-1
V: TRBV5-5
size: .
D: .
CDR3: CASSHSGPSYNEQFF
DNA: TGTGCCAGCAGCCACAGCGGGCCTTCCTACAATGAGCAGTTCTTC

J: TRBJ2-3
V: TRBV27
size: .
D: .
CDR3: CASSLSTDTQYF
DNA: TGTGCCAGCAGTCTTAGCACAGATACGCAGTATTTT

J: TRBJ2-1
V: TRBV18
size: .
D: .
CDR3: CASSPEDGSSYNEQFF
DNA: TGTGCCAGCTCACCTGAAGATGGGAGCTCCTACAATGAGCAGTTCTTC

J: TRBJ2-1
V: TRBV27
size: .
D: TRBD2
CDR3: CASSPSTSGRRSSYNEQFF
DNA: TGTGCCAGCAGTCCCTCCACTAGCGGGAGAAGAAGCTCCTACAATGAGCAGTTCTTC

J: TRBJ2-1
V: TRBV6-4
size: .
D: .
CDR3: CASSVGQGSYNEQFF
DNA: TGTGCCAGCAGTGTTGGGCAGGGTTCCTACAATGAGCAGTTCTTC

J: TRBJ1-3
V: TRBV5-1
size: .
D: TRBD1
CDR3: CASSLDTGGSGNTIYF
DNA: TGCGCCAGCAGCTTGGACACAGGGGGATCGGGAAACACCATATATTTT

J: TRBJ2-5
V: TRBV19
size: .
D: .
CDR3: CASSIAGATGQETQYF
DNA: TGTGCCAGTAGTATAGCCGGGGCCACGGGACAAGAGACCCAGTACTTC

J: TRBJ2-7
V: TRBV7-2
size: .
D: .
CDR3: CASSLGLRSSYEQYF
DNA: TGTGCCAGCAGCTTAGGGCTAAGAAGCTCCTACGAGCAGTACTTC

J: TRBJ2-3
V: TRBV4-2
size: .
D: .
CDR3: CASSQRPPGDTQYF
DNA: TGTGCCAGCAGCCAACGACCCCCGGGGGATACGCAGTATTTT

J: TRBJ2-7
V: TRBV10-3
size: .
D: .
CDR3: CAIRLTEGSEQYF
DNA: TGTGCCATCAGGCTGACAGAGGGGTCCGAGCAGTACTTC

J: TRBJ1-5
V: TRBV6-9
size: .
D: .
CDR3: CASSYSTAAPGPF
DNA: TGTGCCAGCAGTTACTCGACAGCCGCGCCGGGCCCATTT

J: TRBJ2-7
V: TRBV28
size: .
D: TRBD1
CDR3: CASSGTDQAYEQYF
DNA: TGTGCCAGCAGTGGGACAGATCAAGCCTACGAGCAGTACTTC

J: TRBJ1-2
V: TRBV5-1
size: .
D: .
CDR3: CASSLVGDYGYTF
DNA: TGCGCCAGCAGCTTGGTGGGGGACTATGGCTACACCTTC

J: TRBJ2-2
V: TRBV2
size: .
D: TRBD2
CDR3: CASSLSGGSSGKGGELFF
DNA: TGTGCCAGCAGCCTCTCTGGAGGGTCTAGCGGAAAAGGCGGGGAGCTGTTTTTT

J: TRBJ2-1
V: TRBV14
size: .
D: .
CDR3: CASSLNSYNEQFF
DNA: TGTGCCAGCAGCCTTAATTCCTACAATGAGCAGTTCTTC

J: TRBJ2-2
V: TRBV6-6
size: .
D: .
CDR3: CASSGTTTGELFF
DNA: TGTGCCAGCAGTGGGACCACTACCGGGGAGCTGTTTTTT

J: TRBJ2-7
V: TRBV21-1
size: .
D: .
CDR3: CASSNSSGRAVQYF
DNA: TGTGCCAGCAGCAATTCTAGCGGGAGGGCGGTGCAGTACTTC

J: TRBJ2-7
V: TRBV28
size: once
D: .
CDR3: CASSLSQGEQYF
DNA: TGTGCCAGCAGTTTATCGCAGGGCGAGCAGTACTTC

J: TRBJ1-6
V: TRBV6-5
size: .
D: .
CDR3: CASSWGTGTGSPLHF
DNA: TGTGCCAGCAGTTGGGGTACTGGAACGGGCTCACCCCTCCACTTT

J: TRBJ2-7
V: TRBV18
size: few
D: .
CDR3: CASSLPQGTAYEQYF
DNA: TGTGCCAGCTCGCTGCCTCAGGGGACTGCCTACGAGCAGTACTTC

J: TRBJ2-7
V: TRBV27
size: few
D: .
CDR3: CASRRGGRDSSYEQYF
DNA: TGTGCCAGCAGACGGGGGGGGAGGGACAGTTCCTACGAGCAGTACTTC

J: TRBJ1-5
V: TRBV7-2
size: .
D: TRBD1
CDR3: CASSLHDRGNQPQHF
DNA: TGTGCCAGCAGCTTACACGACAGGGGCAATCAGCCCCAGCATTTT

J: TRBJ1-1
V: TRBV6-5
size: .
D: .
CDR3: CASSYRDTEAFF
DNA: TGTGCCAGCAGTTACAGAGACACTGAAGCTTTCTTT

J: TRBJ2-3
V: TRBV27
size: once
D: TRBD2
CDR3: CASRGLAGGADTQYF
DNA: TGTGCCAGCAGGGGACTAGCGGGAGGTGCAGATACGCAGTATTTT

J: TRBJ2-1
V: TRBV11-2
size: few
D: TRBD1
CDR3: CASSPLGTGSYNEQFF
DNA: TGTGCCAGCAGCCCCCTAGGGACAGGGTCCTACAATGAGCAGTTCTTC

J: TRBJ2-3
V: TRBV4-1
size: .
D: TRBD1
CDR3: CASSQGAGTGPVDTQYF
DNA: TGCGCCAGCAGCCAAGGTGCCGGGACAGGCCCTGTGGATACGCAGTATTTT

J: TRBJ2-5
V: TRBV29-1
size: few
D: TRBD2
CDR3: CSDGLAGRETQYF
DNA: TGCAGCGACGGGCTAGCGGGAAGAGAGACCCAGTACTTC

J: TRBJ1-5
V: TRBV30
size: .
D: .
CDR3: CAWSVPGTSNQPQHF
DNA: TGTGCCTGGAGTGTCCCGGGGACGAGCAATCAGCCCCAGCATTTT

J: TRBJ2-6
V: TRBV5-1
size: .
D: .
CDR3: CASSFDSGANVLTF
DNA: TGCGCCAGCAGCTTCGACTCTGGGGCCAACGTCCTGACTTTC

J: TRBJ2-2
V: TRBV5-1
size: .
D: TRBD1
CDR3: CASSLGAGGAGELFF
DNA: TGCGCCAGCAGCTTGGGGGCAGGGGGCGCCGGGGAGCTGTTTTTT

J: TRBJ2-3
V: TRBV28
size: .
D: .
CDR3: CASSLLTDTQYF
DNA: TGTGCCAGCAGTTTATTGACAGATACGCAGTATTTT

J: TRBJ2-3
V: TRBV14
size: .
D: .
CDR3: CASSQALGAGQYF
DNA: TGTGCCAGCAGCCAAGCGCTAGGGGCAGGGCAGTATTTT

J: TRBJ1-5
V: TRBV19
size: .
D: .
CDR3: CASSIMGISQPQHF
DNA: TGTGCCAGTAGTATTATGGGGATCAGTCAGCCCCAGCATTTT

J: TRBJ2-7
V: TRBV4-2
size: few
D: TRBD1
CDR3: CASSQGSQGVFYEQYF
DNA: TGTGCCAGCAGCCAAGGCAGCCAGGGGGTATTCTACGAGCAGTACTTC

J: TRBJ2-1
V: TRBV7-3
size: .
D: .
CDR3: CASSLFGNEQFF
DNA: TGTGCCAGCAGCCTTTTTGGGAATGAGCAGTTCTTC

J: TRBJ2-6
V: TRBV27
size: .
D: .
CDR3: CASSSPRGANVLTF
DNA: TGTGCCAGCAGTTCTCCTCGGGGGGCCAACGTCCTGACTTTC

J: TRBJ2-7
V: TRBV7-6
size: .
D: TRBD1
CDR3: CASSLEGTGGREQYF
DNA: TGTGCCAGCAGCTTAGAAGGGACAGGGGGCAGGGAGCAGTACTTC

J: TRBJ1-4
V: TRBV19
size: .
D: TRBD1
CDR3: CASSRDRFTNEKLFF
DNA: TGTGCCAGTAGTAGGGACAGATTTACTAATGAAAAACTGTTTTTT